This T cell receptor beta chain was captured by sequencing in a study of metastatic and nonmetastatic thyroid tumors. Study at large: Repertoires of blood and of tissue (tumor or nodule) from malignant and benign thyroid patients were compared.

Patients underwent thyroid surgery, and none had received any treatment before it. Using MiXCR, TCRdb re-called clones from the PCR reads. Of 25,000 to 35,000 clones listed, around a quarter are singletons. The V end was cut by 7 bases, the J end by 4 bases, with 11 bases between. Germline CDR1 is MNHNS and CDR2 is SASEGT. This CDR3 comprises 12 residues. The sequence came from a female donor with papillary thyroid cancer or a benign thyroid nodule (not recorded which). Some clones in this sample may be carry-over from other donors' samples. Material for sequencing was blood. The chain recombines TRBV6-1 with TRBJ2-7; possible D gene TRBD1, 6 bases. The CDR3 protein is CASNRVGYEQYF. As DNA, the CDR3 is TGTGCCAGCAACAGGGTTGGATACGAGCAGTACTTC.